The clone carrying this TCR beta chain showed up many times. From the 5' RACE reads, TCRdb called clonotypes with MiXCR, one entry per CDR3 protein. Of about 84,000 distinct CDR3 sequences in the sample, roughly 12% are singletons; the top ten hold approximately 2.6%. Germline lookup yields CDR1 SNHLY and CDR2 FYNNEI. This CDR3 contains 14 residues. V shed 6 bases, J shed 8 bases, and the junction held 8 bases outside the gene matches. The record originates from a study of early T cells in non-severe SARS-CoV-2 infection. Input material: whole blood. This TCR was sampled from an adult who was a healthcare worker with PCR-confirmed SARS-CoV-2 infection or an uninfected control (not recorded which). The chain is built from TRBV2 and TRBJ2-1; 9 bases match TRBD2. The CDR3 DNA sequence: TGTGCCAGCAGAATGGCTAGCGGGAACGATGAGCAGTTCTTC. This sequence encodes CASRMASGNDEQFF.